The rows below give T cell receptor beta chains drawn from one sample of a study of metastatic and nonmetastatic thyroid tumors. TCRdb reprocessed the PCR reads using MiXCR. This sample has about 12,000 clones, with around 26% found just once. The sample comprised adjacent normal tissue. The origin of the receptors is a male donor with papillary thyroid cancer or a benign thyroid nodule (not recorded which). Some clones in this sample may be carry-over from other donors' samples. Both conserved end residues are part of each CDR3. D genes are given only for firm matches. Only some rows state a clone size, as once, few, many or a class for expanded clones.

V: TRBV19; size: few; J: TRBJ1-2; D: .; DNA: TGTGCCAGTAGACCAAAACAGGGTGGTGGCTACACCTTC; CDR3: CASRPKQGGGYTF
V: TRBV27; size: few; J: TRBJ1-1; D: TRBD1; DNA: TGTGCCAGCAGTTGGGGACAGGGACGGACTGAAGCTTTCTTT; CDR3: CASSWGQGRTEAFF
V: TRBV4-1; size: medium-sized; J: TRBJ2-1; D: .; DNA: TGCGCCAGCAGCCAAGAGGCGGCCACCTACAATGAGCAGTTCTTC; CDR3: CASSQEAATYNEQFF
V: TRBV11-3; size: medium-sized; J: TRBJ1-2; D: .; DNA: TGTGCCAGCAGCCTCGGCACGACTTCCTATGGCTACACCTTC; CDR3: CASSLGTTSYGYTF
V: TRBV24-1; size: medium-sized; J: TRBJ2-2; D: .; DNA: TGTGCCACCAGTGATTTAAGCGGCGGGATGGGCACCGGGGAGCTGTTTTTT; CDR3: CATSDLSGGMGTGELFF
V: TRBV6-1; size: few; J: TRBJ2-1; D: .; DNA: TGTGCCAGCAGCGACTATCGCAATGAGCAGTTCTTC; CDR3: CASSDYRNEQFF
V: TRBV28; size: few; J: TRBJ1-6; D: .; DNA: TGTGCCAGCAGTTCCCCCGCTATTACGGCTAATTCACCCCTCCACTTT; CDR3: CASSSPAITANSPLHF
V: TRBV12-3/TRBV12-4; size: few; J: TRBJ2-1; D: .; DNA: TGTGCCAGCAGGGACCAGGGAGAGCAGTTCTTC; CDR3: CASRDQGEQFF
V: TRBV28; size: few; J: TRBJ1-6; D: .; DNA: TGTGCCAGCACCCTACAGGCCTCCTGGAATTCACCCCTCCACTTT; CDR3: CASTLQASWNSPLHF
V: TRBV7-9; size: few; J: TRBJ2-1; D: TRBD2; DNA: TGTGCCAGCAGTCGGACTAGCGCCTCCTACAATGAGCAGTTCTTC; CDR3: CASSRTSASYNEQFF
V: TRBV27; size: .; J: TRBJ1-1; D: TRBD1; DNA: TGTGCCAGCAGTTTCCTATATGGGGACAGGGGCACTGAAGCTTTCTTT; CDR3: CASSFLYGDRGTEAFF
V: TRBV12-5; size: few; J: TRBJ2-1; D: TRBD2; DNA: TGTGCTAGTGGTTTCCTGACTAGCGGGGGGTTCTACAATGAGCAGTTCTTC; CDR3: CASGFLTSGGFYNEQFF
V: TRBV20-1; size: .; J: TRBJ2-7; D: TRBD2; DNA: TGCAGTGCTGGGACCGGGACTAGCGGATACGAGCAGTACTTC; CDR3: CSAGTGTSGYEQYF
V: TRBV7-6; size: .; J: TRBJ2-7; D: TRBD2; DNA: TGTGCCAGCAGCTTAGGGGCTAGCGGGAGCTCCTACGAGCAGTACTTC; CDR3: CASSLGASGSSYEQYF
V: TRBV3-1; size: many; J: TRBJ2-5; D: TRBD2; DNA: TGTTCCAGCGGGGGGGAGTTGGGGGAGACCCAGTACTTC; CDR3: CSSGGELGETQYF
V: TRBV6-1; size: few; J: TRBJ1-1; D: .; DNA: TGTGCCAGCAGGGGCTGGAAGAACACTGAAGCTTTCTTT; CDR3: CASRGWKNTEAFF